These 32 T cell receptor beta chains were sequenced from one sample in a study of cytomegalovirus exposure and HLA in healthy donors. Profiling relied on immunoSEQ multiplex PCR, and the TCRdb table lists in-frame clones only, not all of them. The sample lists tens of thousands of clones; 85% to 90% were seen once. Sequenced material: PBMCs. Receptors originate from a woman under 30 in good health and CMV-seronegative.

This chain connects TRBV18 to TRBJ2-5, with 8 nucleotides matching TRBD1. This CDR3 is 17 amino acids long. The ends lost 0 bases at V and 4 bases at J; junction bases unmatched: 10. Germline-derived CDR1 and CDR2 are KGHSH and LQKENI. CDR3 protein: CASSPPAGGVGLETQYF. CDR3 sequence (DNA): TGTGCCAGCTCACCACCGGCAGGGGGCGTAGGCCTAGAGACCCAGTACTTC.

The rearrangement joins TRBV19 to TRBJ2-3; the D is unclear. The CDR3 runs to 15 residues. The germline V gene encodes CDR1 LNHDA and CDR2 SQIVND (reference sequence). V lost 5 bases and J lost 1, with 13 bases in between. The CDR3 spells CASSLSSPRTDTQYF. In nucleotides, the CDR3 is TGTGCCAGTAGTCTTAGTTCCCCTCGCACAGATACGCAGTATTTT.

The chain combines TRBV20-1 with TRBJ1-4; D remains ambiguous. The length of the CDR3 is 11 residues. Per germline, CDR1 DFQATT and CDR2 SNEGSKA (reference sequence). The V gene lost 6 bases and the J gene lost 7 bases, with 9 bases spanning the gap. Written as DNA, the CDR3 is TGCAGTGCGCAGAATGGTGAAAAACTGTTTTTT. It is translated as CSAQNGEKLFF.

The V and J genes are TRBV13 and TRBJ1-2; D might be TRBD1 (6 bases). Trimming took off 5 bases at V and 4 bases at J, with 17 bases between the two ends. The V gene's germline CDR1 is PRHDT and CDR2 FYEKMQ (reference sequence). This CDR3 contains 15 residues. CDR3 amino acids: CASSPPRNRAYGYTF. For the CDR3, the DNA is TGTGCCAGCAGCCCCCCCCGTAACAGGGCCTATGGCTACACCTTC. The full variable domain, in which reference TRBV13 and TRBJ1-2 provide the parts outside the CDR3, is AAGVIQSPRHLIKEKRETATLKCYPIPRHDTVYWYQQGPGQDPQFLISFYEKMQSDKGSIPDRFSAQQFSDYHSELNMSSLELGDSALYFCASSPPRNRAYGYTFGSGTRLTVV.

This chain links TRBV6-1 with TRBJ1-4; D is unresolved. Germline V gene data show CDR1 as MNHNS and CDR2 as SASEGT. V was trimmed by 6 bases and J by 8 bases, leaving 13 bases between them. The CDR3 runs 13 residues. In DNA, the CDR3 is TGTGCCAGCAGCCAAGGAGGATGGGAAAAACTGTTTTTT. Its protein product is CASSQGGWEKLFF.

This chain joins TRBV18 and TRBJ1-1, with 10 nucleotides matching TRBD1. The CDR3 sequence is 17 residues long. Germline trimming cut 6 bases from V and 0 bases from J; bases unmatched to any gene: 10. Germline CDR1 and CDR2: KGHSH and LQKENI. Here the CDR3 reads CASSRLGTGALNTEAFF. CDR3 sequence (DNA): TGTGCCAGCTCTCGACTCGGGACAGGGGCTCTGAACACTGAAGCTTTCTTT.

The rearrangement uses TRBV28 and TRBJ2-1, with 9 positions matching TRBD2. CDR1 MDHEN and CDR2 SYDVKM come from the germline V gene. There are 15 residues in the CDR3. J lost 6 bases, V lost 4 bases, and 7 bases had no gene match. The CDR3 DNA is TGTGCCAGCAGTTCTAGCGGGATTAAGTCCAATGAGCAGTTCTTC. It is translated as CASSSSGIKSNEQFF.

The chain joins TRBV7-2 to TRBJ2-3; D is perhaps TRBD2 (5 bases). The CDR3 is 16 residues long. Per germline, CDR1 SGHTA and CDR2 FQGNSA. Trimming took off 2 bases at V and 0 bases at J, with 12 bases between the two ends. The CDR3 spells CASSLRASLSTDTQYF. The DNA of the CDR3 is TGTGCCAGCAGCTTAAGGGCTAGCCTTAGCACAGATACGCAGTATTTT.

This rearrangement joins TRBV7-3 to TRBJ2-5, with TRBD2 matching over 7 bases. The germline CDR1 and CDR2 sequences are SGHTA and FQGTGA. V was pared by 0 bases and J by 5 bases, with 3 bases of the junction left unmatched. The CDR3 covers 14 residues. CDR3 nucleotides: TGTGCCAGCAGCTTAACGGGGGGGAAGGAGACCCAGTACTTC. Translated: CASSLTGGKETQYF.

The genes are TRBV7-2 and TRBJ2-7; 7 bases match TRBD2. The CDR3 sequence is 13 residues long. Per the germline V gene, CDR1 is SGHTA and CDR2 is FQGNSA. The V and J ends lost 5 bases and 3 bases, in that order; junction bases with no gene match: 4. The CDR3 reads CASSTPSGYEQYF. DNA of the CDR3: TGTGCCAGCAGCACTCCTAGCGGCTACGAGCAGTACTTC.

The sample holds one count of this clone. The chain uses TRBV29-1 and TRBJ1-1; perhaps TRBD1 as D (6 bases). This CDR3 spans 12 amino acids. Per germline, CDR1 SQVTM and CDR2 ANQGSEA. V was cut by 7 bases and J by 4 bases, with 13 bases left in between. Here the CDR3 DNA reads TGCAGCGCGTCGTTGGGGGCCACTGAAGCTTTCTTT. Encoded protein: CSASLGATEAFF.

The chain couples TRBV7-8 to TRBJ2-7, with TRBD1 matching over 7 bases. Per germline, CDR1 SGHVS and CDR2 FQNEAQ. Trimming cost V 5 bases and J 0 bases; bases outside gene matches: 7. CDR3 size: 15 residues. The CDR3 protein is CASSRTGEVSYEQYF. CDR3 in DNA: TGTGCCAGCAGCAGGACAGGAGAAGTCTCCTACGAGCAGTACTTC.

The chain carries TRBV15 and TRBJ2-6; D possibly corresponds to TRBD1 (5 bases). The CDR3 has 18 amino acids. The germline V gene has CDR1 LNHNV and CDR2 YYDKDF (reference sequence). V was trimmed by 2 bases and J by 0 bases, leaving 14 bases between them. The CDR3 loop is CATSRSLGRASGANVLTF. The CDR3 DNA is TGTGCCACCAGCAGATCCTTAGGCAGGGCCTCTGGGGCCAACGTCCTGACTTTC.

The chain joins TRBV6-5 to TRBJ2-7; 11 bases are shared with TRBD1. In germline, CDR1 is MNHEY, CDR2 SVGAGI. V was clipped by 6 bases and J by 6 bases; unmatched bases: 7. The CDR3 length is 14 residues. The chain's CDR3 is CASSNSGTGGEQYF. The CDR3 bases are TGTGCCAGCAGCAACTCCGGGACAGGGGGCGAGCAGTACTTC.

The gene calls are TRBV4-2 and TRBJ2-7; TRBD2 agrees at 12 bases. The trim removed 3 bases at V and 7 bases at J, leaving 16 bases unmatched. The CDR3 is made up of 18 amino acids. Germline V gives CDR1 LGHNA, CDR2 YNFKEQ. This CDR3 reads CASSHPRTGTSGPGEQYF. CDR3 DNA sequence: TGTGCCAGCAGCCACCCCCGCACCGGGACTAGCGGGCCAGGAGAGCAGTACTTC.

A few counts support this clone. The rearrangement uses TRBV5-5 and TRBJ2-7, with 8 bases that match TRBD2. The CDR3 length is 16 residues. The germline CDR1 and CDR2 sequences are SGHKS and YYEKEE (reference sequence). The V segment lost 4 bases and the J segment 3 bases; nucleotides outside the gene matches: 12. The CDR3 reads CASSNGGGRIIYEQYF. CDR3 bases: TGTGCCAGCAGCAACGGGGGGGGGCGGATCATCTACGAGCAGTACTTC. The whole variable domain, filled in from reference TRBV5-5 and TRBJ2-7, reads DAGVTQSPTHLIKTRGQQVTLRCSPISGHKSVSWYQQVLGQGPQFIFQYYEKEERGRGNFPDRFSARQFPNYSSELNVNALLLGDSALYLCASSNGGGRIIYEQYFGPGTRLTVT.

CDR3 sequence reads: CASSPPAGQAYEQYF. CDR3 bases: TGTGCCAGCTCACCACCGGCGGGACAGGCGTACGAGCAGTACTTC. V gene TRBV18 combines with J gene TRBJ2-7; the match to TRBD1 covers 8 bases. V dropped 0 bases and J dropped 4; count of bases not matched to a gene: 5. Germline loops: CDR1 KGHSH, CDR2 LQKENI. CDR3 length equals 15 residues.

The chain couples TRBV18 to TRBJ2-3; the D is unclear. Trimming cost V 3 bases and J 3 bases, with 7 bases left between them. The CDR3 extends over 13 amino acids. From germline, CDR1 is KGHSH and CDR2 LQKENI. CDR3 nucleotide sequence: TGTGCCAGCTCACCGGCAGTTACAGATACGCAGTATTTT. This gives the protein CASSPAVTDTQYF.

V gene TRBV2 combines with J gene TRBJ2-7; maybe TRBD1 (6 bases). Trimming cost V 7 bases and J 6 bases, with 13 bases left between them. There are 12 residues in the CDR3. CDR1 is SNHLY, CDR2 FYNNEI, per germline. CDR3 coding DNA: TGTGCCAGCAAGGGGGATTTGGGCGAGCAGTACTTC. It codes for CASKGDLGEQYF.

Written as DNA, the CDR3 is TGTGCAAGTCGCTTAGGAGCGCGGGCGGGGAGAATCACAGATACGCAGTATTTT. It codes for CASRLGARAGRITDTQYF. This chain links TRBV12-2 with TRBJ2-3; TRBD2 is taken as the D call from the table, unchecked against the DNA. TRBV12-2 is designated a pseudogene. This CDR3 is built from 18 residues.

This clone was recorded only once. This chain links TRBV5-1 with TRBJ2-7; D is unclear. CDR1 SGHRS and CDR2 YFSETQ come from the germline V gene. The V and J ends lost 7 bases and 0 bases respectively, with 8 bases between them. The CDR3 totals 12 residues. The CDR3 sequence is CASFDTSYEQYF. CDR3 bases: TGCGCCAGCTTCGACACCTCCTACGAGCAGTACTTC. The complete variable domain, with remaining parts taken from reference TRBV5-1 and TRBJ2-7, reads KAGVTQTPRYLIKTRGQQVTLSCSPISGHRSVSWYQQTPGQGLQFLFEYFSETQRNKGNFPGRFSGRQFSNSRSEMNVSTLELGDSALYLCASFDTSYEQYFGPGTRLTVT.

The rearrangement joins TRBV6-1 to TRBJ1-5; perhaps TRBD1 as D (5 bases). This CDR3 contains 14 residues. Germline-derived CDR1 and CDR2 are MNHNS and SASEGT. The germline V and J ends were trimmed by 4 bases and 2 bases, with 9 bases remaining between them. For the CDR3, the DNA is TGTGCCAGCAGTGCCCAAGGGGGCAATCAGCCCCAGCATTTT. This translates into CASSAQGGNQPQHF.

The V gene is TRBV29-1, the J gene TRBJ2-7, with D perhaps matching TRBD1 (5 bases). The germline CDR1 and CDR2 sequences are SQVTM and ANQGSEA. V lost 1 base, J lost 1 base, and 5 bases lay in between. This CDR3 has 12 residues. CDR3 nucleotide sequence: TGCAGCGTTGAAGCAGGGTCCTACGAGCAGTACTTC. It specifies CSVEAGSYEQYF.

This clone occurred once. This sequence joins TRBV2 and TRBJ2-5; 10 bases are a match to TRBD1. The V gene end was trimmed by 1 base and the J gene end by 11 bases; junction bases not matched to a gene: 4. Germline V gene data show CDR1 as SNHLY and CDR2 as FYNNEI. The CDR3 is 13 amino acids. The CDR3 DNA sequence: TGTGCCAGCAGTGAAGGACAGGGGGCGACTCAGTACTTC. Protein product: CASSEGQGATQYF.

The sample holds one count of this clone. V is TRBV10-1 and J is TRBJ2-2, with D possibly TRBD1 on 6 matching bases. Trimming stripped 3 bases from V and 4 bases from J, with 9 bases between. CDR3 length: 14 amino acids. The germline V gene encodes CDR1 WNHNN and CDR2 SYGVQD (reference sequence). The CDR3 DNA sequence: TGCGCCAGCAGTGAACACAGGGTCACCGGGGAGCTGTTTTTT. Translated, it gives CASSEHRVTGELFF.

The CDR3 here is CASSLRYEQYF. The DNA of the CDR3 is TGTGCCAGCAGCTTGCGATACGAGCAGTACTTC. The rearrangement uses TRBV13 and TRBJ2-7, with D hard to call. The CDR3 is 11 residues long. From germline, CDR1 is PRHDT and CDR2 FYEKMQ (reference sequence). V was clipped by 3 bases and J by 4 bases, with 4 bases between them.

The rearrangement joins TRBV7-3 to TRBJ1-1; 7 positions match TRBD1. CDR1 SGHTA and CDR2 FQGTGA come from the germline V gene. The CDR3 loop spans 14 amino acids. V dropped 4 bases and J dropped 6; count of bases not matched to a gene: 8. CDR3 sequence: CASSSKTGDPEAFF. Here the CDR3 DNA reads TGTGCCAGCAGCTCGAAAACAGGGGACCCTGAAGCTTTCTTT.

This clone was seen just once. V gene TRBV5-1 combines with J gene TRBJ2-5; 10 bases align to TRBD1. V shed 5 bases, J shed 0 bases, and the junction held 19 bases outside the gene matches. CDR1 and CDR2 from the germline V gene are SGHRS and YFSETQ. The CDR3 spans 20 residues. The CDR3 sequence: CASSTYPPGTGVGYQETQYF. As DNA, the CDR3 is TGCGCCAGCAGTACGTACCCCCCCGGGACAGGGGTGGGGTACCAAGAGACCCAGTACTTC.

The rearrangement links TRBV9 to TRBJ1-2, with 7 bases that match TRBD1. The J segment lost 7 bases and the V segment lost 3 bases, leaving 9 bases of the junction unmatched. CDR1 is SGDLS, CDR2 YYNGEE, per germline. The CDR3 is made up of 14 amino acids. Here the CDR3 reads CASSAEPGQFGYTF. For the CDR3, the DNA is TGTGCCAGCAGCGCGGAACCGGGACAGTTTGGCTACACCTTC. The full variable domain, rest sourced from reference TRBV9 and TRBJ1-2, is DSGVTQTPKHLITATGQRVTLRCSPRSGDLSVYWYQQSLDQGLQFLIQYYNGEERAKGNILERFSAQQFPDLHSELNLSSLELGDSALYFCASSAEPGQFGYTFGSGTRLTVV.

This chain connects TRBV10-3 to TRBJ1-2, with D possibly matching TRBD1 (5 bases). Germline assignment: CDR1 ENHRY and CDR2 SYGVKD. Trimming removed 6 bases from V and 4 bases from J, with 15 bases in between. The CDR3 is 14 amino acids. The CDR3 DNA sequence: TGTGCCATCAGCCGCGGGGGGGTGGGCTATGGCTACACCTTC. This gives the protein CAISRGGVGYGYTF.

V usage is TRBV5-1 and J usage is TRBJ2-2; TRBD1 matches 10 bases. The CDR3 runs 16 residues. The V segment lost 4 bases and the J segment 3 bases; nucleotides outside the gene matches: 6. CDR1 SGHRS and CDR2 YFSETQ come from the germline V gene. DNA for the CDR3: TGCGCCAGCAGCCGCGGACAGGGGGTAGACACCGGGGAGCTGTTTTTT. Its translation: CASSRGQGVDTGELFF.

In this sample, this clone turned up a few times. V and J are TRBV7-9 and TRBJ1-2, with 10 bases fitting TRBD1. The CDR3 runs to 15 residues. V dropped 3 bases and J dropped 8; count of bases not matched to a gene: 9. CDR1 is SEHNR and CDR2 is FQNEAQ in the germline V gene (reference sequence). CDR3 protein: CASSFFGQGVEGYTF. CDR3 nucleotides: TGTGCCAGCAGCTTTTTCGGACAGGGGGTAGAAGGCTACACCTTC.